Listed here is a single TCR beta chain. Its antigen is not known. Germline assignment: CDR1 SGHTA and CDR2 FQGNSA. The CDR3 is 13 amino acids. The ends were cut back, 3 bases at V and 5 bases at J, with 8 bases in the middle. Assay used: immunoSEQ multiplex PCR; TCRdb lists only in-frame clones, some missing. The sample carries around 140,000 clones, roughly 90% recorded once. This sample is part of a study of T cell responses to AZD1222 COVID-19 vaccine. Whole-study results and caveats: As reported, nearly half of all spike-specific TCRs target variant regions that are unmutated. The breadth and depth of Spike-specific TCRs increased once two AZD1222 doses had been given. Regions 160-218 and 743-854 held dominance among vaccine-associated CD4 TCRs, which spanned spike.

This sequence originates from an adult in good health. The chain has TRBV7-2 and TRBJ1-5; D remains unclear. The sample consisted of peripheral blood, taken on day 0 of AZD1222 vaccination. CDR3 in DNA: TGTGCCAGCAGCTTGTACTGGGATCAGCCCCAGCATTTT. It specifies CASSLYWDQPQHF.